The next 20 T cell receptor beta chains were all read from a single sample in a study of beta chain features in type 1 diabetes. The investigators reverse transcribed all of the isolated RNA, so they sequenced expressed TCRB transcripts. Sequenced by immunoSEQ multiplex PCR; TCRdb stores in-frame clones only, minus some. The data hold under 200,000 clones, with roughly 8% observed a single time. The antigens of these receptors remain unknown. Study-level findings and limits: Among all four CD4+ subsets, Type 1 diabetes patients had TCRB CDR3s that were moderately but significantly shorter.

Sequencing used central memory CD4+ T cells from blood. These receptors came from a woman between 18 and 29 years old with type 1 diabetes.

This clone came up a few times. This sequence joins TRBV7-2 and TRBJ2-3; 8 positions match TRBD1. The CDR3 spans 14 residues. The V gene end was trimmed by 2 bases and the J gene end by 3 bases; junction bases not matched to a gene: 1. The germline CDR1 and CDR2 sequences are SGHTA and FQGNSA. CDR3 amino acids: CASSLNRGTDTQYF. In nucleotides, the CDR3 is TGTGCCAGCAGCTTAAACAGGGGGACAGATACGCAGTATTTT.

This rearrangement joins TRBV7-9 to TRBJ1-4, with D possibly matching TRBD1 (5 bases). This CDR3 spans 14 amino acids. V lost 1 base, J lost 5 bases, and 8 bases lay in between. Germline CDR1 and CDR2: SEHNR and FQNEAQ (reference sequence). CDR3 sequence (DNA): TGTGCCAGCAGCTTAGTGGCAGGGAATGAAAAACTGTTTTTT. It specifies CASSLVAGNEKLFF.

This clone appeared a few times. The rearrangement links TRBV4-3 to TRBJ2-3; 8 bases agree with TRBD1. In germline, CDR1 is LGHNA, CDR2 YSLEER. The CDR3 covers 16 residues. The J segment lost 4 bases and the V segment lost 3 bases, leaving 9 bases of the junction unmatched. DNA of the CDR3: TGCGCCAGCAGCCAGGAGACAGGGGTCGGGTCAGATACGCAGTATTTT. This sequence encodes CASSQETGVGSDTQYF.

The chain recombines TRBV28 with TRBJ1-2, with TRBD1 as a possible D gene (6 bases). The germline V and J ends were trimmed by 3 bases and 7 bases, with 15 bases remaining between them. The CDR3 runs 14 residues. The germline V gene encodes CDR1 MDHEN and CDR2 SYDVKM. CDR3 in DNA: TGTGCCAGCAGTTTCATTCAGGGGCAGGCTGGCTACACCTTC. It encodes CASSFIQGQAGYTF.

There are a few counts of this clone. CDR3 nucleotide sequence: TGTGCCAGCTCCAGGACAGGGGGGGACGAGCAGTACTTC. Translating it yields CASSRTGGDEQYF. The chain employs TRBV6-6 and TRBJ2-7; 10 bases align to TRBD1. Germline V gene data show CDR1 as MNHNY and CDR2 as SVGAGI (reference sequence). The CDR3 runs 13 residues. With 8 bases clipped from V and 5 bases from J, the junction kept 6 bases outside the gene matches.

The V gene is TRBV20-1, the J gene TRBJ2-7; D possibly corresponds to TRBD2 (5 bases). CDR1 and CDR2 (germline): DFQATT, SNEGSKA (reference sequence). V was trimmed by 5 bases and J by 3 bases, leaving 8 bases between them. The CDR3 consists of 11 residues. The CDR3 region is CSASRDYEQYF. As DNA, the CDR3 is TGCAGTGCTTCCCGGGACTACGAGCAGTACTTC.

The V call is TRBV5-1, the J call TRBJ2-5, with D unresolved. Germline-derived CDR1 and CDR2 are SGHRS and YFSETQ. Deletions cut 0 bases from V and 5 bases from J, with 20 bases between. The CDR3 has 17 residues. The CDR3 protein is CASSLAQPIEAQETQYF. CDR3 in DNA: TGCGCCAGCAGCTTGGCTCAGCCCATAGAGGCGCAGGAGACCCAGTACTTC.

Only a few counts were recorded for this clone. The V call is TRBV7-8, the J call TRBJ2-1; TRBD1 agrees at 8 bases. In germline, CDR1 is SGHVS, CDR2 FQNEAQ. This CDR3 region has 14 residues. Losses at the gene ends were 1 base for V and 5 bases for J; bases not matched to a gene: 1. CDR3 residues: CASSLGQGNNEQFF. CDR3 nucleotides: TGTGCCAGCAGCTTAGGACAGGGGAACAATGAGCAGTTCTTC.

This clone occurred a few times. DNA for the CDR3: TGTGCCAGCAGGTACAGGGACGGGAACACTGAAGCTTTCTTT. Residues: CASRYRDGNTEAFF. The J gene is TRBJ1-1, the V gene TRBV5-4; TRBD1 is a possible D gene (6 bases). V lost 5 bases and J 1 base, leaving 12 bases between the germline ends. This CDR3 comprises 14 residues. Germline CDR1 and CDR2: SGHNT and YYREEE (reference sequence).

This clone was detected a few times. DNA for the CDR3: TGTGCCAGCAGCTTAGTGCAGGGGGCACAAGAGACCCAGTACTTC. Translating gives CASSLVQGAQETQYF. V is TRBV7-3 and J is TRBJ2-5; 8 bases map to TRBD1. Germline-derived CDR1 and CDR2 are SGHTA and FQGTGA. This CDR3 has 15 residues. Trimming took 2 bases from V and 2 from J; bases not matched to a gene: 4. The full variable domain, rest sourced from reference TRBV7-3 and TRBJ2-5, is GAGVSQTPSNKVTEKGKYVELRCDPISGHTALYWYRQSLGQGPEFLIYFQGTGAADDSGLPNDRFFAVRPEGSVSTLKIQRTERGDSAVYLCASSLVQGAQETQYFGPGTRLLVL.

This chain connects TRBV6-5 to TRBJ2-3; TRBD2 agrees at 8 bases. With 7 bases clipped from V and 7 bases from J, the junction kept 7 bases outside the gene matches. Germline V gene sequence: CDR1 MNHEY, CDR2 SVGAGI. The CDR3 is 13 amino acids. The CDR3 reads CASIDSGIHTQYF. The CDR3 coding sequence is TGTGCCAGCATCGATAGCGGGATCCATACGCAGTATTTT.

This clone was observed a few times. DNA for the CDR3: TGCGCCAGCAGCTACGTGACAGGTTCGACTCTCTACGAGCAGTACTTC. As protein: CASSYVTGSTLYEQYF. This rearrangement joins TRBV5-1 to TRBJ2-7, with D possibly matching TRBD1 (6 bases). Germline CDR1 is SGHRS and CDR2 is YFSETQ. The V end was cut by 3 bases, the J end by 3 bases, with 19 bases between. The length of the CDR3 is 16 residues.

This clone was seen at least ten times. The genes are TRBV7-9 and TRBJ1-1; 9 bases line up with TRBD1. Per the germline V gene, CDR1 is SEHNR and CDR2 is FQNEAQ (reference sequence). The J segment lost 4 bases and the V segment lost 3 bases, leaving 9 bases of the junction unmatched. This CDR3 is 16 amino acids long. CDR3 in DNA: TGTGCCAGCAGCTTGACAGGGGGAAGAGGAGGCACTGAAGCTTTCTTT. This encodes CASSLTGGRGGTEAFF. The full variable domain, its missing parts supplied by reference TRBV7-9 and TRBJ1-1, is DTGVSQNPRHKITKRGQNVTFRCDPISEHNRLYWYRQTLGQGPEFLTYFQNEAQLEKSRLLSDRFSAERPKGSFSTLEIQRTEQGDSAMYLCASSLTGGRGGTEAFFGQGTRLTVV.

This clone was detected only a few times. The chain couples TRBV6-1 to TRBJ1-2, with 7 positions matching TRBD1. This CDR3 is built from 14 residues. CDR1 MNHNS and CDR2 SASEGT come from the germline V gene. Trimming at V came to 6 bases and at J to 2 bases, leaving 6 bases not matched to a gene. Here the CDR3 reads CASREGANNYGYTF. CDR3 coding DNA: TGTGCCAGCAGGGAGGGGGCGAACAACTATGGCTACACCTTC.

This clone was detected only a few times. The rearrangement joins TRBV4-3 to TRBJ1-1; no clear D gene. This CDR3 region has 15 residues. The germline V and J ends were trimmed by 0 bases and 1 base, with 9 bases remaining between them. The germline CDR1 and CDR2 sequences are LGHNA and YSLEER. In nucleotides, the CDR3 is TGCGCCAGCAGCCAAGAACCGGGAACGAACACTGAAGCTTTCTTT. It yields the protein CASSQEPGTNTEAFF.

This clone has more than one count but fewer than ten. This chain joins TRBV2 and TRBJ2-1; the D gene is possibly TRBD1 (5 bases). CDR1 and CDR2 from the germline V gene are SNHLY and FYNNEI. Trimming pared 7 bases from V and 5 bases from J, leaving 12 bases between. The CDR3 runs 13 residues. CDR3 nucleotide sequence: TGTGCCAGCAAATTGGACACCCACAATGAGCAGTTCTTC. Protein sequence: CASKLDTHNEQFF.

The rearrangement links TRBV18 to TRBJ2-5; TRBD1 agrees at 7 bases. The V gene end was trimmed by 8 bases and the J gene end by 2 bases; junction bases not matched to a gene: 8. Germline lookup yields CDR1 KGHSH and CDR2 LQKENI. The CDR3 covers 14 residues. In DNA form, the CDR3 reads TGTGCCAGCGCATACAACAGGGGACAAGAGACCCAGTACTTC. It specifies CASAYNRGQETQYF.

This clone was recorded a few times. The CDR3 nucleotides read TGTGCCAGCAGCTTGAACAGGGGCCAAAGGGTCTACACCTTC. Translated, it gives CASSLNRGQRVYTF. The V call is TRBV5-4, the J call TRBJ1-2; the match to TRBD1 covers 7 bases. Germline CDR1 is SGHNT and CDR2 is YYREEE (reference sequence). Trimming at V came to 1 base and at J to 10 bases, leaving 10 bases not matched to a gene. This CDR3 contains 14 residues. Full variable domain (outside the CDR3, taken from reference TRBV5-4 and TRBJ1-2): ETGVTQSPTHLIKTRGQQVTLRCSSQSGHNTVSWYQQALGQGPQFIFQYYREEENGRGNFPPRFSGLQFPNYSSELNVNALELDDSALYLCASSLNRGQRVYTFGSGTRLTVV.

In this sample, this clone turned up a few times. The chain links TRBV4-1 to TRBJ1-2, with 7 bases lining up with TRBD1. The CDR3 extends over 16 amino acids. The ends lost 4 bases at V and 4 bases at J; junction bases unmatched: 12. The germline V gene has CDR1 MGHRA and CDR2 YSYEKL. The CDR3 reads CASSPRVSGQSYGYTF. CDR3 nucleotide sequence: TGCGCCAGCAGCCCTCGCGTTTCGGGACAGTCCTATGGCTACACCTTC.

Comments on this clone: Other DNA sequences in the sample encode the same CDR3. The CDR3: CASSLSNQPQHF. In nucleotides, the CDR3 is TGTGCCAGCAGCCTCAGCAATCAGCCCCAGCATTTT. This chain joins TRBV7-2 and TRBJ1-5, with unresolved D. V gave up 5 bases and J gave up 1 base, with 3 bases separating them. CDR1 and CDR2 (germline): SGHTA, FQGNSA. There are 12 residues in the CDR3.